This T cell receptor beta chain was observed in a study of T cell repertoires in cytomegalovirus infection. On the study more broadly: Through public TCR beta signatures, both CMV infection and matching HLA type were indicated. Overall study results and limits: Adding up the frequency of public TCR beta families identified people who carried CMV plus the relevant HLA. HLA-C-restricted CMV clonotypes gave the most frequent clonotype in two of eight donors.

V shed 2 bases and J shed 0 bases, with 7 bases lying between them. Germline loops: CDR1 SGHTA, CDR2 FQGNSA. The CDR3 spans 15 residues. TCRdb used MiXCR to reprocess the reads, holding one entry per CDR3 protein. Among roughly 200,000 distinct CDR3 sequences listed, roughly a sixth were seen once. This clonotype was observed a handful of times. Its target is unknown. The genes are TRBV7-2 and TRBJ1-4; no definite D call. The sequenced sample consisted of CD8+ T cells from PBMCs. The origin of this receptor is a human donor in good health (CMV status not recorded). Some clones in this sample may be carry-over from other donors' samples. The CDR3 sequence is CASSLNQATNEKLFF. The CDR3 DNA reads TGTGCCAGCAGCTTAAATCAAGCAACTAATGAAAAACTGTTTTTT.